This TCR beta chain appears in the sequencing data of a study of T cell responses to AZD1222 COVID-19 vaccine. Pooling of second doses given at about 4 or about 12 weeks was done. Generated by immunoSEQ multiplex PCR, the TCRdb table keeps only in-frame clones and is missing some. This sample has about 270,000 clones, with 94% found just once. Germline lookup yields CDR1 GTSNPN and CDR2 SVGIG (reference sequence). The ends lost 4 bases at V and 5 bases at J; junction bases unmatched: 4. The CDR3 loop spans 13 amino acids. Comment on this clone: The antigen is undetermined.

General study findings and limits: Only a handful of AZD1222 recipients were seropositive at baseline. Among the donors, most were white British and more were female, and clonal diversity was possibly underestimated. Regions 160-218 and 743-854 dominated among vaccine-associated CD4 TCRs spanning spike.

This receptor was identified in an adult who received the AZD1222 COVID-19 vaccine. The V gene is TRBV30, the J gene TRBJ1-4; 7 positions match TRBD1. The material was peripheral blood, obtained 28 days after the second AZD1222 dose. The CDR3 nucleotides read TGTGCCTGGAACAGGGGATACAATGAAAAACTGTTTTTT. Its protein is CAWNRGYNEKLFF.